This TCR beta chain was captured by sequencing in a study of T cell responses to AZD1222 COVID-19 vaccine. The study, taken as a whole, reports: Spike was spanned by vaccine-associated CD4 TCRs, with dominance at 160-218 and 743-854. Most donors were white British, females outnumbered males, and clonal diversity was possibly underestimated. Among AZD1222 vaccinees, only 6 or 7 were seropositive at baseline. Repertoire sampling occurred only after the peak T cell response.

The V gene's germline CDR1 is LNHDA and CDR2 SQIVND (reference sequence). Trimming removed 0 bases from V and 1 base from J, with 13 bases in between. The CDR3 loop spans 17 amino acids. Libraries were prepared by immunoSEQ multiplex PCR; TCRdb keeps only in-frame clonotypes and omits some of them. Of 150,000 to 160,000 clones listed, 88% were seen once; the top ten hold roughly 2.9%. Points on this clone: The antigen is unknown.

This receptor was taken from an adult in good health. Specimen: peripheral blood, collected on day 0 of AZD1222 vaccination. J is TRBJ2-1 and V is TRBV19; D is perhaps TRBD1 (5 bases). In DNA form, the CDR3 reads TGTGCCAGTAGTATAGATCTACAGGCACCTTCCTACAATGAGCAGTTCTTC. This translates into CASSIDLQAPSYNEQFF.